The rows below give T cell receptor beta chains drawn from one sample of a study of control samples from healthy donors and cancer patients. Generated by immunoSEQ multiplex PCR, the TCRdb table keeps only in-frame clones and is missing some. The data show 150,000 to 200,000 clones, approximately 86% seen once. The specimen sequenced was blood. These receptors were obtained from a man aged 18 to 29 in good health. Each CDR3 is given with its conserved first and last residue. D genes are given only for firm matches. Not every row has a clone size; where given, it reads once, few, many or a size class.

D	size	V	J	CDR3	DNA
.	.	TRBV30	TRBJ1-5	CAWGGRGGGQPQHF	TGTGCCTGGGGGGGACGTGGGGGAGGACAGCCCCAGCATTTT
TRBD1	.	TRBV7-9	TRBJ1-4	CASSRGTGSEKLFF	TGTGCCAGCAGCCGTGGGACAGGTAGTGAAAAACTGTTTTTT
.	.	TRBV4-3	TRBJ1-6	CASSRREGPTSPLHF	TGCGCCAGCAGCCGCAGAGAGGGTCCAACTTCACCCCTCCACTTT
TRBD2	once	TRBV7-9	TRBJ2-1	CASIGTSGGPAYNEQFF	TGTGCCAGCATCGGGACTAGCGGGGGGCCGGCCTACAATGAGCAGTTCTTC
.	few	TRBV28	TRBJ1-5	CASSGQINQPQHF	TGTGCCAGCAGTGGGCAGATCAATCAGCCCCAGCATTTT
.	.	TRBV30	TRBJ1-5	CAWSEGGSNQPQHF	TGTGCCTGGAGTGAAGGGGGTTCTAATCAGCCCCAGCATTTT
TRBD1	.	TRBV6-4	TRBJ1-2	CASRGQGYGYTF	TGTGCCAGCCGGGGACAGGGCTATGGCTACACCTTC
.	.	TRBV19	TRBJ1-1	CASSIIRRVNTEAFF	TGTGCCAGTAGTATTATCCGCAGAGTGAACACTGAAGCTTTCTTT
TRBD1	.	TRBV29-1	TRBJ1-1	CSAAPGQGGTEAFF	TGCAGCGCCGCCCCTGGACAGGGTGGGACTGAAGCTTTCTTT
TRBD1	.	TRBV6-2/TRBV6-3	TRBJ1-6	CASSIGQGAYSPLHF	TGTGCCAGCAGTATTGGACAGGGGGCTTATTCACCCCTCCACTTT
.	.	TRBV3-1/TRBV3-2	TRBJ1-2	CASSQGDGSPGGYTF	TGTGCCAGCAGCCAAGGTGACGGCTCTCCTGGGGGCTACACCTTC
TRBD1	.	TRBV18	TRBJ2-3	CASSPGQGNTDTQYF	TGTGCCAGCTCACCGGGACAGGGGAACACAGATACGCAGTATTTT
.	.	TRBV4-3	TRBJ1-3	CASSPEDQTSSGNTIYF	TGCGCCAGCAGCCCAGAGGATCAGACAAGCTCTGGAAACACCATATATTTT
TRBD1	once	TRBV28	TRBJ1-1	CASSRTGTGYTEAFF	TGTGCCAGCAGTCGGACCGGGACAGGTTACACTGAAGCTTTCTTT
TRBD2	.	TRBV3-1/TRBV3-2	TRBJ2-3	CASSQGRAGADTQYF	TGTGCCAGCAGCCAAGGCAGGGCGGGGGCAGATACGCAGTATTTT
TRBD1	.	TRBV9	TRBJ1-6	CASSVGSGTGGSPLHF	TGTGCCAGCAGCGTAGGTTCTGGGACAGGGGGTTCACCCCTCCACTTT
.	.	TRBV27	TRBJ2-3	CAAKRTATDTQYF	TGTGCCGCCAAGAGAACGGCCACAGATACGCAGTATTTT
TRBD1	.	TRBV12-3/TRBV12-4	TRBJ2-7	CASSFDRVYEQYF	TGTGCCAGCAGTTTCGACAGGGTCTACGAGCAGTACTTC
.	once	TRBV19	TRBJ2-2	CASRTLRRGKDTGELFF	TGTGCCAGTAGGACCCTTCGGCGGGGTAAGGACACCGGGGAGCTGTTTTTT
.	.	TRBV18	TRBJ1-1	CASSPGRDTEAFF	TGTGCCAGCTCACCGGGGAGGGACACTGAAGCTTTCTTT
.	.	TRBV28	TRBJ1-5	CASSQFRDSNQPQHF	TGTGCCAGCAGTCAATTCCGGGACAGCAATCAGCCCCAGCATTTT
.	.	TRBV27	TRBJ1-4	CASSLSGNEKLFF	TGTGCCAGCAGTTTATCGGGTAATGAAAAACTGTTTTTT
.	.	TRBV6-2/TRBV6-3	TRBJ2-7	CASSQIRQDYYEQYF	TGTGCCAGCAGCCAAATTCGACAGGATTACTACGAGCAGTACTTC
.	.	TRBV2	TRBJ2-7	CASSAPREQYF	TGTGCCAGCAGTGCCCCTCGCGAGCAGTACTTC
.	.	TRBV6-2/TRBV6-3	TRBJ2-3	CASSYGTGPDTQYF	TGTGCCAGCAGTTACGGCACAGGCCCAGATACGCAGTATTTT
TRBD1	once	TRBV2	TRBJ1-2	CASRNHRTGDLYGYTF	TGTGCCAGCAGGAATCACCGGACAGGGGATCTGTATGGCTACACCTTC
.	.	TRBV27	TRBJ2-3	CASSLASTDTQYF	TGTGCCAGCAGTTTGGCTAGCACAGATACGCAGTATTTT
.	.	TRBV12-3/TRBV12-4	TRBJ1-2	CASSSGILYGYTF	TGTGCCAGCAGTTCTGGGATCCTCTATGGCTACACCTTC
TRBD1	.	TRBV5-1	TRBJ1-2	CASSTGQGNYGYTF	TGCGCCAGCAGCACGGGACAGGGGAATTATGGCTACACCTTC
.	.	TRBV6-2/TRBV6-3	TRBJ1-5	CASSRTGVYQPQHF	TGTGCCAGCAGTCGGACGGGGGTGTATCAGCCCCAGCATTTT
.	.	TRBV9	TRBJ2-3	CASSVTGQEGVDTQYF	TGTGCCAGCAGCGTCACGGGACAAGAGGGTGTAGATACGCAGTATTTT
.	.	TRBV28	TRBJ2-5	CASGGETQYF	TGTGCCAGCGGAGGGGAGACCCAGTACTTC
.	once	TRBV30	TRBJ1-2	CAWSPGVNYGYTF	TGTGCCTGGAGTCCAGGGGTAAACTATGGCTACACCTTC
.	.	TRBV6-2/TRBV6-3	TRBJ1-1	CASSYAGGGRGEAFF	TGTGCCAGCAGTTACGCTGGCGGGGGCCGGGGTGAAGCTTTCTTT
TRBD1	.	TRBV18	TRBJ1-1	CASSPTGGYTEAFF	TGTGCCAGCTCACCCACAGGGGGGTATACTGAAGCTTTCTTT
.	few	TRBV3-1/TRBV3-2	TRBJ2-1	CASSHSETYNEQFF	TGTGCCAGCAGCCATAGCGAGACCTACAATGAGCAGTTCTTC
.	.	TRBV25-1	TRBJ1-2	CASNPKQGGFYTSYGYTF	TGTGCCAGCAACCCAAAACAGGGAGGTTTTTATACTAGCTATGGCTACACCTTC
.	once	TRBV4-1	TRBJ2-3	CASSQWFTDTQYF	TGCGCCAGCAGCCAATGGTTCACAGATACGCAGTATTTT
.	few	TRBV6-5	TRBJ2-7	CASMDTGRSYEQYF	TGTGCCAGCATGGACACCGGAAGGTCCTACGAGCAGTACTTC
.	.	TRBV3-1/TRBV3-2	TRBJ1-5	CASSQDPNRPVGGMGNQPQHF	TGTGCCAGCAGCCAAGATCCAAACCGACCGGTGGGGGGTATGGGCAATCAGCCCCAGCATTTT
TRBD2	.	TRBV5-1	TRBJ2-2	CASSRTDSGGDLWGTGELFF	TGCGCCAGCAGTCGCACGGATAGCGGGGGCGATTTGTGGGGCACCGGGGAGCTGTTTTTT
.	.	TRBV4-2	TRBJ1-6	CASSQEEGGASPLHF	TGTGCCAGCAGCCAAGAGGAGGGGGGAGCTTCACCCCTCCACTTT
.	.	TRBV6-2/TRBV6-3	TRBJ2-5	CASSYSTGQLETQYF	TGTGCCAGCAGTTACTCGACCGGGCAGTTGGAGACCCAGTACTTC
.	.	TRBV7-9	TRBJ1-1	CASSYLLQRDQAFF	TGTGCCAGCAGCTACCTACTACAACGAGATCAAGCTTTCTTT
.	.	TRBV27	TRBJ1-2	CASRASMNGYTF	TGTGCCAGCAGAGCGTCCATGAATGGCTACACCTTC
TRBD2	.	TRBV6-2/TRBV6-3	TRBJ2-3	CASSNGPSGVQRVGADTQYF	TGTGCCAGCAGTAACGGCCCCAGCGGGGTCCAACGGGTTGGGGCAGATACGCAGTATTTT
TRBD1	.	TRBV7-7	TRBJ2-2	CASSPGTVRNTGELFF	TGTGCCAGCAGCCCCGGGACAGTGAGGAACACCGGGGAGCTGTTTTTT
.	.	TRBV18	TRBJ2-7	CASSPNSARGGEQYF	TGTGCCAGCTCACCAAACTCCGCCAGGGGGGGCGAGCAGTACTTC
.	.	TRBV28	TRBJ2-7	CASSFEDTSYEQYF	TGTGCCAGCAGTTTCGAGGACACCTCCTACGAGCAGTACTTC
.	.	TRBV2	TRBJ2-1	CASSRRPDYNEQFF	TGTGCCAGCAGCCGACGTCCGGATTACAATGAGCAGTTCTTC
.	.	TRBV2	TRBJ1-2	CASSEASGGGYTF	TGTGCCAGCAGTGAAGCGTCGGGGGGAGGCTACACCTTC
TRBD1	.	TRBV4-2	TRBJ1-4	CASSPGQGGEKLFF	TGTGCCAGCAGCCCTGGACAGGGGGGTGAAAAACTGTTTTTT
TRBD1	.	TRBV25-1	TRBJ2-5	CASSPTAGQVRETQYF	TGTGCCAGCAGTCCCACGGCAGGACAGGTTAGAGAGACCCAGTACTTC
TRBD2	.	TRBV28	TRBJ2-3	CASSFPGTSGGGSTDTQYF	TGTGCCAGCAGTTTCCCCGGGACTAGCGGGGGGGGGAGCACAGATACGCAGTATTTT
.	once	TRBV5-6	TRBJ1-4	CASSLVATNEKLFF	TGTGCCAGCAGCTTGGTGGCGACTAATGAAAAACTGTTTTTT
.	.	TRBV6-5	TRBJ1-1	CASSLAGRVNTEAFF	TGTGCCAGCAGTCTTGCGGGCAGGGTGAACACTGAAGCTTTCTTT
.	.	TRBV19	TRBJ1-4	CASRDAATNEKLFF	TGTGCCAGTAGAGACGCCGCAACTAATGAAAAACTGTTTTTT